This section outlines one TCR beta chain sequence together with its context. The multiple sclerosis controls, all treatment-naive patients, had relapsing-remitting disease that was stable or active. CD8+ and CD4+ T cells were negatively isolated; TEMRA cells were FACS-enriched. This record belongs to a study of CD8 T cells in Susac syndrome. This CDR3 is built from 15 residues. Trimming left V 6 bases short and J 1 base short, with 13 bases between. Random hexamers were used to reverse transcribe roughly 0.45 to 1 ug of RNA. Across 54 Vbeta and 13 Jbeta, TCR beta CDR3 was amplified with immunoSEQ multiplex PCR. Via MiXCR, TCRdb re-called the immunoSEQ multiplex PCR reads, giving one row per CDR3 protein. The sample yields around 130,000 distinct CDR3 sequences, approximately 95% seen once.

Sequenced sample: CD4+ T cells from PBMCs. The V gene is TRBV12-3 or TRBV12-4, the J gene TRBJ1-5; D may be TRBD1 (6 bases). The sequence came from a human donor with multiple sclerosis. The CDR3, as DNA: TGTGCCAGCAGCACGGACAGAAGAAGCAATCAGCCCCAGCATTTT. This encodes CASSTDRRSNQPQHF.